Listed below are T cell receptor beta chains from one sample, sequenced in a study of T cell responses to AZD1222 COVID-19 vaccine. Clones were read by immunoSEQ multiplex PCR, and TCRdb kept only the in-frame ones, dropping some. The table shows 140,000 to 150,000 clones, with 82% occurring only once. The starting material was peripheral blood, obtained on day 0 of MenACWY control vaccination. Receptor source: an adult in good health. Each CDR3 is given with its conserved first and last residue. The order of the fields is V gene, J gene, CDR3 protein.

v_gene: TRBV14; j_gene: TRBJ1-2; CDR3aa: CASSQARGPYGYTF
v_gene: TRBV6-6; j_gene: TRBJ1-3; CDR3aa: CASRQGGYTIYF
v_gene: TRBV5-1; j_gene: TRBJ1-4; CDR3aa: CASSLTGKDNEKLFF
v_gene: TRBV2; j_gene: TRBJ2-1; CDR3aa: CASKGFNEQFF
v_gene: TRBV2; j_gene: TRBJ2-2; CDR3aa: CASIGLAGQNTGELFF
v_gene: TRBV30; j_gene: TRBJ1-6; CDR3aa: CAWSVPTFPSNSPLHF
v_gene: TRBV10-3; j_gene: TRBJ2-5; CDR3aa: CAIRGDGQPQYF
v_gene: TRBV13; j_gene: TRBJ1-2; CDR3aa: CASSLRTDGYTF
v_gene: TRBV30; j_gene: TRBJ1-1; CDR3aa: CAWSLGTEAFF
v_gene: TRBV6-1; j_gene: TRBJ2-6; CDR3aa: CASSEEGAGANVLTF
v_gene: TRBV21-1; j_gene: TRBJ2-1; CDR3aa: CASSKKQTGNYNEQFF
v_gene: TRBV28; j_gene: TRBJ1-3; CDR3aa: CASSLGSLSSGNTIYF
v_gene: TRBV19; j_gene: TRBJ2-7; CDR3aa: CASSRDRAGEQYF
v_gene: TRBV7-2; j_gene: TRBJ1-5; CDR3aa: CASSHRQGGGQPQHF
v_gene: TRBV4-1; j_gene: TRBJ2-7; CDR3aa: CASSHPDRPHEQYF
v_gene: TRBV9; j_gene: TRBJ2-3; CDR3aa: CASSVDYLDTDTQYF
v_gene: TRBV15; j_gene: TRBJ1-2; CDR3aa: CATSRDPLDGGYTF
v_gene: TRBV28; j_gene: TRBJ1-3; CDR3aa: CASSLGGSGNTIYF
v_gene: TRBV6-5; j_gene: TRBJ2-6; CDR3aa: CASSYSGAGANVLTF
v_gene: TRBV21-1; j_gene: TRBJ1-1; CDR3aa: CASSKKSRSRYMNTEAFF
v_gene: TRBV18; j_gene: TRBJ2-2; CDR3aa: CASSLGRITPSNTGELFF
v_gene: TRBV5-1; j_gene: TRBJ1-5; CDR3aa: CASSPGPGANGNQPQHF
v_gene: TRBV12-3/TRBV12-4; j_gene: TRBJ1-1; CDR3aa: CASSRDRKAFF
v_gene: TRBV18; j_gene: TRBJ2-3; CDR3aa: CASSPGSPPDTQYF
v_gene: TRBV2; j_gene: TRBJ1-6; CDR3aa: CASNQGADNSPLHF
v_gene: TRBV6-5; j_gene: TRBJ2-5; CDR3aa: CASSRDPTEETQYF
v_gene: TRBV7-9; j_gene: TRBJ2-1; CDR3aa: CASSRTSGGASGQFF
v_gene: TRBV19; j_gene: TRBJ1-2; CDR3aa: CASRRTGSEIYYGYTF
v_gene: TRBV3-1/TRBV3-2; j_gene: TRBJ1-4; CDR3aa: CATMSGGSEKLFF
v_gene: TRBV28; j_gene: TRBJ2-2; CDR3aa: CASSFEPSNTGELFF
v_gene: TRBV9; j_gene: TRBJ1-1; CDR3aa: CASSVVSGMNTEAFF
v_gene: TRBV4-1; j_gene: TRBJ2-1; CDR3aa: CASSPQRGAWYEQFF
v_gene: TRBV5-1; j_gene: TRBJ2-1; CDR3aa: CAINPNREKVQVWDEQFF
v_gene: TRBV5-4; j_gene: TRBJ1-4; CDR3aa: CASSFTGTKLFF